This T cell receptor (beta chain) was profiled in a study of T cell responses to AZD1222 COVID-19 vaccine. With regard to this clone: As yet, its antigen is unknown.

Trimming took off 5 bases at V and 2 bases at J, with 15 bases between the two ends. The CDR3 consists of 15 residues. From germline, CDR1 is SEHNR and CDR2 FQNEAQ (reference sequence). The study's findings and limits: At baseline, seropositivity was found in only six AZD1222 recipients.

Sequencing used immunoSEQ multiplex PCR; TCRdb keeps in-frame clones, though not all of them. Of about 160,000 clones listed, over 75% are singletons. The V and J genes are TRBV7-9 and TRBJ1-2; tentative D call: TRBD1 (5 bases). The sample in question was peripheral blood, obtained on day 0 of AZD1222 vaccination. The sequence was obtained from an adult in good health. This CDR3 reads CASSTQGATNYGYTF. In DNA, the CDR3 is TGTGCCAGCAGCACGCAAGGGGCCACAAACTATGGCTACACCTTC.